The T cell receptor beta chain under discussion was sequenced for a study of graft-versus-host responses after intestinal transplantation. As for the study in general: All recipients got anti-thymocyte globulin induction, then tacrolimus and steroids for about 3 years. General study results and limits: Detection of GvH clones occurred in recipient marrow, and some had their first appearance in ileum or blood. High graft-versus-host to host-versus-graft clonal ratios were seen in allografts of patients with graft-donor T cell macrochimerism.

Details on this clone: Its antigen is as yet unknown.

Clones were sequenced by immunoSEQ multiplex PCR, and TCRdb holds only the in-frame ones, with some missing. The table records more than 65,000 clones, around 82% of them present only once. J was trimmed by 1 base and V by 4 bases; bases with no gene match: 10. This CDR3 has 18 amino acids. Looked up from germline, CDR1 is WNHNN and CDR2 is SYGVQD (reference sequence). This TCR derives from a human donor who was the organ donor for an intestinal transplant. The rearrangement uses TRBV10-1 and TRBJ2-5, with 12 bases identical to TRBD2. The sample in question was unstimulated CD4+ T cells sorted from spleen or lymph node cells, obtained before transplant. In nucleotides, the CDR3 is TGCGCCAGCAGTGGGGCTAGCGGGGGGGCCCTGTCCCAAGAGACCCAGTACTTC. It encodes CASSGASGGALSQETQYF.